Shown below are 4 T cell receptor beta chains from a single sample sequenced in a study of regulatory T cells in long-lasting Graves disease. Arm-PCR of CDR3 regions with iRepertoire HTBI primers generated TCR beta libraries. TCRdb reprocessed the multiplex PCR reads with MiXCR, giving one entry per CDR3 protein. The sample records 300,000 to 500,000 distinct CDR3 sequences, 20% to 25% being singletons. The time point is: persistent/refractory GD, antithyroid drugs over 5 years with positive TRAb. PBMC-derived RNA was used for the TCR library. Sample: peripheral blood mononuclear cells (PBMCs), taken when the disease was refractory, from a patient treated with antithyroid drugs. The receptors derive from a female donor with Graves disease.

This rearrangement joins TRBV20-1 to TRBJ2-5; 9 bases fit TRBD2. Germline V gives CDR1 DFQATT, CDR2 SNEGSKA (reference sequence). The CDR3 is 18 residues long. The V gene end was trimmed by 3 bases and the J gene end by 4 bases; junction bases not matched to a gene: 18. This CDR3 is CSASPTASGIGPRETQYF. The CDR3 coding sequence is TGCAGTGCTAGTCCTACGGCTAGCGGGATTGGGCCCAGAGAGACCCAGTACTTC.

Only a few counts were recorded for this clonotype. The genes are TRBV19 and TRBJ1-1; D remains ambiguous. The CDR3 sequence is 11 residues long. V was clipped by 7 bases and J by 4 bases, with 7 bases between them. Germline V gene data show CDR1 as LNHDA and CDR2 as SQIVND (reference sequence). The CDR3 DNA follows: TGTGCCAGTATCCGCGGCACTGAAGCTTTCTTT. Residues: CASIRGTEAFF.

Written as DNA, the CDR3 is TGTGCCAGCAGTGAACCTACCCGTGGGGAGCTGTTTTTT. The encoded protein is CASSEPTRGELFF. The chain uses TRBV6-1 and TRBJ2-2; D ambiguous. CDR1 is MNHNS and CDR2 is SASEGT in the germline V gene. Trimming left V 2 bases short and J 8 bases short, with 9 bases between. The CDR3 has 13 residues.

This chain connects TRBV15 to TRBJ2-1; D may be TRBD2 (5 bases). Germline-derived CDR1 and CDR2 are LNHNV and YYDKDF (reference sequence). The V gene lost 3 bases and the J gene lost 9 bases, with 30 bases spanning the gap. The CDR3 runs to 19 residues. The CDR3 nucleotides are TGTGCCACCAGCAGCCACTTAACGCACGAGGGAGAGATAGCATTTGAGCAGTTCTTC. Residues: CATSSHLTHEGEIAFEQFF.